This T cell receptor (beta chain) was identified during a study of shared clonotypes between healthy human individuals (TCRdb year 2020). Regarding the research as a whole: A couple of women and a few men aged 18 to 49 years were included in the cohort. To estimate repertoire size and how much clonotypes are shared between individuals, the study performed deep sequencing of blood TCR repertoires from about five healthy adults. To increase sequencing depth and limit assay-specific biases, TCR repertoire library preparation and sequencing were carried out by different laboratories using diverse techniques. Between about 0.94 and 8.9 billion PBMCs per donor were obtained by leukapheresis.

The donors were healthy, HIV-negative adults with no recently reported acute infections or vaccinations. Only Caucasian adults living in Nashville, Tennessee, USA were represented among the donors. In the unsorted samples, 90 million or so PBMCs were counted, and genomic DNA was extracted using the QIAamp DNA Blood Mini kit. Blood was collected by leukapheresis, and PBMCs were isolated by Ficoll-Histopaque density gradient centrifugation and then cryopreserved in liquid nitrogen vapor phase. Using the deep immunoSEQ assay, TCR CDR3 regions were amplified from genomic DNA by multiplex PCR. For each cell subset, the extracted genomic DNA was distributed evenly across all wells of several immunoSEQ 96-well plates, and each plate served as one replicate. For unsorted PBMC, approximately 290 ng genomic DNA, equal to roughly 32,000 T cell genomes, was loaded into each replicate PCR. Ten immunoSEQ deep assay plates were used to sequence the unsorted PBMC genomic DNA. Purified libraries were quantified with a Qubit 3.0 fluorometer, sized on a Bioanalyzer 2100, and re-quantified with the KAPA Library Quantification kit. Every immunoSEQ 96-well plate was sequenced on a dedicated single-read 150-cycle Illumina NextSeq 550 flow cell. From the authors' description of their analysis: Because the immunoSEQ output included only junctional sequences and no quality scores, the filtering could not be the same as the filtering used for full-length reads. Sequences were annotated with PyIR, a Python wrapper for IgBLAST v1.9, and V/J genes and CDR3 were assigned using IMGT germline references. Reads were filtered out if the reads had weak V/J assignments (E-value above 1e-6), no CDR3, stop codons, out-of-frame junctions, or ambiguous translated residues. V3J clonotypes were defined as sequences sharing the same inferred V gene, J gene, and CDR3 amino acid sequence. Percentage overlap between repertoires was calculated by dividing the number of shared unique clonotypes by the size of the smaller repertoire. RTK rarefaction, the Chao1 estimator, and Recon v2.1 estimates of unobserved clonotypes were used to assess repertoire richness. TCRdb retrieved this table from immuneACCESS and kept in-frame rearrangements only. Not all clones are present; in checked studies, unresolved V genes account for under half, and no reason is known for the remainder. V and J calls and clone size are as listed in that table; D and trimming were resolved from the DNA. This sample has 97,000 or so clones in its table, and around half of those were observed once. Roughly 15% of the sample comes from the top ten.

Points the paper makes about the study in general: Sampling was restricted to blood, and TCR repertoires in tissue are likely to differ from TCR repertoires in blood. Pairwise subsampling indicated that sequencing depth was expected to affect the degree of clonotype sharing among donors. The genetic and exposure-history diversity represented was limited by the small number of donors.

Regarding this clone: This receptor's antigen is unknown. A read error may be the cause here, since a much bigger clone is one base away.

The CDR3 runs 15 amino acids, cysteine and phenylalanine included. Only the CDR3 DNA stays, 45 bases, in frame from base 1. CDR1 and CDR2, per the germline V gene, are SGDLS and YYNGEE. Trimming removed 4 bases from V and 4 bases from J; the gene matches leave 4 bases unexplained. The TCR originated in a woman between 40 and 55 years old in good health. Some clones in this sample may be carry-over from other donors' samples. The chain is made from TRBV9 and TRBJ2-1; 11 middle bases align to TRBD2. What was sequenced was PBMCs. The CDR3 loop reads CASSPRLAGYNEQFF. The nucleotides read TGTGCCAGCAGCCCCCGACTAGCGGGATACAATGAGCAGTTCTTC.